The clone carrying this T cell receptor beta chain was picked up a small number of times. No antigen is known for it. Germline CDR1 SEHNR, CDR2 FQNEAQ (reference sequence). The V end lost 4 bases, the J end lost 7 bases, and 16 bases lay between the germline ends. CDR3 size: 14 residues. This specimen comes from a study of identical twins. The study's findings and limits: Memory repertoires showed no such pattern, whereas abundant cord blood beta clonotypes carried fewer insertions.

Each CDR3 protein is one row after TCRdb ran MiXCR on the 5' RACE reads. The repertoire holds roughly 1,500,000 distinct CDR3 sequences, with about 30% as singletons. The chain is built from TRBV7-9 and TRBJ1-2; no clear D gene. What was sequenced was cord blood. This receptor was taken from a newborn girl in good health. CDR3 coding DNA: TGTGCCAGCAGCTCCGAGGACCTAAGGGTTGGCTACACCTTC. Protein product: CASSSEDLRVGYTF.